The source of this TCR beta chain is a study of T cells in Graves' hyperthyroidism and ophthalmopathy. The CDR3 loop spans 11 amino acids. Germline V lookup: CDR1 WSHSY, CDR2 SAAADI. The V and J ends lost 1 base and 5 bases respectively, with 2 bases between them. The CDR3 regions of TCR beta were amplified from RNA transcripts. The HTBI primer set drove a first-round RT-PCR of the TCR CDR3. TCRdb re-analysed the multiplex PCR reads in MiXCR, keeping a single row per CDR3 protein. This table has 500,000 or so distinct CDR3 sequences, roughly a sixth appearing once. A note on this clonotype: Its matching antigen is unknown.

Whole-study results and caveats: Most expanded thyroid clonotypes above 0.001 recurred in blood.

The chain recombines TRBV10-2 with TRBJ2-5; D call uncertain. Sample: blood. The sequence was obtained from a woman in her late teens or twenties with Graves' ophthalmopathy. The CDR3 here is CASSEYETQYF. The CDR3 DNA is TGCGCCAGCAGTGAGTATGAGACCCAGTACTTC.